This TCR beta chain is from a study of cytomegalovirus exposure and HLA in healthy donors (dated by TCRdb to about 2017). About the study as a whole: According to an earlier analysis of several hundred of the donors, about 180 million T cells yielded 90 million to 140 million unique TCR beta sequences and less than 300 Gb of sequence data. Donor age, sex, ethnicity and CMV serostatus were compiled alongside the repertoire data. The study profiled the T cell repertoires of approximately 700 subjects by immunosequencing and related them to cytomegalovirus serostatus. Besides the first cohort of 500 to 700 subjects, a separate validation cohort made up of some 110 different subjects was used. An early release covering roughly 600 HLA-typed donors comprised about 290 gigabases of sequencing data and around 80 million unique TCR sequences. To predict cytomegalovirus infection status, the study combined high-throughput TCR immunosequencing, statistical association of individual TCRs with disease status, and machine learning. An earlier analysis of around 580 of the donors used high-throughput TCR beta sequencing to judge whether each TCR beta V gene segment behaved as functional or pseudogenic. Rather than drawing on any new phenotypic data, the later analysis identified candidate immune exposures from TCR beta sequences and the way those sequences occurred across donors. Of the approximately 400 genotyped donors, over 80% were placed in the genetic ancestry cluster associated with self-reported Caucasian donors. All discovery cohort repertoires had been generated using a single sequencing platform. In a later analysis, previously published TCR beta repertoires from 670 or so donors were re-analyzed and high-resolution HLA genotyping was added so that TCR occurrence patterns could be studied. The study aimed to test whether cataloging public T cell receptors could reveal signatures of past pathogen exposure. Across roughly 420 genotyped donors of the cohort, an average of about 240,000 unique TCR beta nucleotide sequences per donor were sequenced, and 15% to 20% of those sequences were non-productive. Class I and class II HLA loci were covered by the typing at four-digit resolution. Genome-wide SNP genotypes for about 55% of the roughly 670 donors were used in a later genetic analysis, which treated that subset as a discovery cohort. The number of donors typed differed by locus, with 629-630 for A, B, C, DRB1 and DQB1, around 520 for DQA1, over 600 for DPA1, and about 450 for DPB1. Four or five DR-DQ haplotypes were handled as single units for association and clustering because linkage in the cohort was strong. What the work shows at the level of the full study, not this receptor alone: A cluster of highly shared sequence variants was judged likely to represent a technical artifact of the sequencing pipeline. V-gene and J-gene trimming of TCR beta chains was associated with a missense DCLRE1C variant in a later genetic analysis, and the association was replicated in an independent cohort. Because HLA typing was missing for some donors at each locus, association tests included only the typed subset. Some IMGT-functional V segments, including TRBV6-2 and TRBV6-3, could not be distinguished by the 87-base-pair reads and were therefore excluded. An earlier analysis of around 500 of the donors showed that most TCR beta V segments appeared in productive rearrangements either about 87% or about 30% of the time, which broadly matched IMGT annotations. When HLA alleles, especially DR and DQ, strongly co-occurred, TCR associations were difficult to assign to individual alleles. Around 16 rarely observed V segments, including chromosome 9 orphons, were excluded from the earlier analysis of some 590 of the donors because counts were too low. A further reported finding was that TCR beta sequences accurately predicted the HLA-A and HLA-B alleles for most subjects in the first cohort. The classifier was reported to diagnose cytomegalovirus status with high specificity and sensitivity in both the original cohort and the validation cohort. It was suggested by the authors that the approach could potentially be generalized to other disease states and immunological phenotypes. According to a later genetic analysis, donors in an Asian-associated ancestry cluster had fewer N-insertions in productive TCRs than the roughly 670-donor mean. Correlated functional status among segregating V segments might be attributable to linkage disequilibrium, but an unknown experimental factor could not be ruled out. Sequencing depth was assumed to be roughly uniform across donors in the presence/absence analyses, though that assumption may not hold. Several of the top co-occurrence clusters appeared to be linked to parvovirus B19, influenza, CMV and Epstein-Barr virus, according to a later analysis. Immune exposure information for the cohort was limited to CMV serostatus. In a later analysis, over 15,000 TCR beta sequences were associated with specific HLA alleles at a false discovery rate of 0.05. Most TCR sequences were seen in very few donors, while some public TCRs were found in many individuals. In this cohort, only TCR beta chains were sequenced, and detectable features were limited by the absence of alpha or paired-chain data. Compared with equally common non-associated chains, HLA-associated TCR beta chains in a later analysis were more clonally expanded and had lower generation probabilities. In a later analysis, the rate of TCR association differed among HLA loci, with DRB1 alleles having the most associated TCRs and HLA-C alleles having the fewest. In the study, approximately 160 TCR beta chains were listed as associated with cytomegalovirus. In vitro tests confirmed that a few of the cytomegalovirus-associated TCR beta chains recognize cytomegalovirus antigens. Most CMV-associated TCR beta chains appeared to be HLA-restricted in a later analysis, and the HLA associations seemed to be driven largely by CMV exposure.

Trimming removed 7 bases from V and 4 bases from J, leaving 16 bases between the germline ends. Sequences MNHNY (CDR1) and SVGAGI (CDR2) are obtained from the germline V gene (reference sequence). Taken from cysteine to phenylalanine, the CDR3 has 14 residues. The retained sequence is limited to the CDR3, 42 bases, with the frame set at the first base. Library preparation employed the immunoSEQ multiplex PCR assay. A mixture of 60 forward primers for TCR Vbeta segments and 13 reverse primers for TCR Jbeta segments was used in the multiplex PCR. Amplification of the CDR3 region of rearranged TCR beta genes was performed with a multiplex PCR assay on genomic DNA. Amplified TCR beta libraries were sequenced as 87-base-pair reads on the Illumina HiSeq System. From the authors' description of their analysis: In a later analysis, tens of millions of unique TCR beta chains were counted across the roughly 610 repertoires, and approximately 9.9 million of these chains were shared by at least two donors. Raw reads were error-corrected and collapsed into unique sequences by a nearest-neighbor algorithm in which closely related sequences were merged to remove PCR and sequencing errors. To assign V, D and J gene segments, CDR3 sequences were aligned to IMGT reference sequences. For a sequence to be retained, a match of at least six nucleotides was required to both a V gene segment and a J gene segment. A rearrangement counted as productive if the CDR3 had no stop codons and remained in frame with V and J, and every other rearrangement counted as non-productive. Following IMGT convention, CDR3 was defined as the stretch from the second conserved V-encoded cysteine to the conserved J-encoded phenylalanine. Sequences without an unambiguous match to a single V gene segment were excluded from the earlier analysis of 500 to 700 of the donors. An earlier analysis of a few hundred of the donors called V segments functional above 56.7% productive rearrangements and segregating when the between-donor standard deviation exceeded 5%. A statistical classification framework was built for diagnosing cytomegalovirus status from the catalog of TCR beta chain sequences. V and J gene assignment, in a later analysis, came from comparing TCR nucleotide sequences with IMGT/GENE-DB human TR gene sequences. The TCRdist pipeline was used in a later analysis to assign CDR3 sequences and most-parsimonious VDJ recombination scenarios. In a later analysis, every TCR beta chain was defined by the combination of its CDR3 amino acid sequence and its V-gene family, and reads without a unique V-gene family were dropped. As a way to deal with suspected cross-contamination and a sequencing artifact, a later analysis dropped hundreds of nucleotide sequences that were highly shared and had low generation probability. In a later analysis, a clonal expansion index was calculated for each public chain from normalized within-repertoire ranks of inferred template counts. Generation probabilities in a later analysis came from a VDJ recombination model fitted to out-of-frame rearrangements, and those results were checked against IGoR. In a later analysis, TCR-TCR, TCR-HLA and TCR-CMV co-occurrence was scored with hypergeometric tests, and a repertoire-size bias correction was applied to TCR pairs. To estimate false discovery rates, a later analysis permuted the HLA or CMV assignments 20 times. A later analysis grouped co-occurring TCRs with DBSCAN, adding TCRdist sequence similarity when clustering within HLA-allele-positive subsets. Co-occurrence clustering excluded repertoires with fewer than 30,000 or more than 120,000 public chains, plus five with anomalous nucleotide sharing. Not all clones reach the TCRdb copy of this immuneACCESS table, which keeps in-frame sequences only. Checked studies attribute under half of the gap to unresolved V genes and leave the rest unexplained. The V and J calls and clone size are taken from that table; D and trimming were inferred from the DNA. This sample is represented by around 32,000 clones; less than 55% of them were singletons. Clones ranked in the top ten supply roughly 2% of the sample.

In total, roughly 710 healthy bone marrow donors made up the cohort. All cohort members were sampled while nominally healthy, although unrecorded immune exposures were likely present. The donor was CMV seronegative and was included in the group of about 350 seronegative cohort members. Every donor gave a peripheral blood sample, and the peripheral blood mononuclear cells from that sample were used for TCR beta sequencing. The Qiagen DNeasy Blood Extraction Kit was used to extract genomic DNA from the blood cell samples. This clone showed up just a few times. Its antigen remains undetermined. No much larger clone is present one base from it, and per-base qualities are unavailable.

Material: PBMCs. This TCR was sampled from a woman in her forties or fifties in good health and CMV-seronegative. The chain was built from TRBV6-6 and TRBJ1-2; matching of 5 bases hints at TRBD1 as the D gene. Here is the DNA: TGTGCCAGCACTTCGGGGGAGAACCCCTATGGCTACACCTTC. Its amino acids are CASTSGENPYGYTF.